In this sample, the clone carrying this TCR beta chain turned up a few times. How the authors handled the data: Reference gene primer amplification yielded estimated nucleated cell counts. The table came from immunoSEQ multiplex PCR; TCRdb's copy has only in-frame clones and leaves some out. V, J and clone size are those of that table, while D and trimming were read from the DNA. The sample holds more than 20,000 clones; around 90% are singletons and the top ten take 15% to 20%. This sample stems from a study of blood T cell repertoires in COVID-19. As for the study in general: There were acute and convalescent COVID-19 samples, and they came from the United States, Italy and Spain. PBMCs, B-cell-depleted T cells, or T cells provided the cDNA or gDNA that made up the material.

The ends were cut back, 0 bases at V and 6 bases at J, with 3 bases in the middle. This CDR3 is built from 11 residues. Germline V gene sequence: CDR1 MGHRA, CDR2 YSYEKL. The TCR originated in a human donor in a cohort sampled during active COVID-19. Sequencing used peripheral blood. V gene TRBV4-1 combines with J gene TRBJ2-7; D unclear. DNA of the CDR3: TGCGCCAGCAGCCAAGACAGCGAGCAGTACTTC. Amino acid sequence: CASSQDSEQYF.